A single sample gave rise to the 9 T cell receptor beta chains below, sequenced in a study of blood T cells in healthy people across ages. A second PCR, run for roughly 6 to 11 cycles, used a sample-barcoded 5' primer plus a J-beta primer mix. TCRdb re-called the 5' RACE reads through MiXCR, storing one row per CDR3 protein. The sample lists approximately 810,000 distinct CDR3 sequences, around 26% occurring once. The specimen sequenced was blood. These receptors all stem from a woman of 80 years or more in good health.

This clonotype was picked up many times. J is TRBJ2-7 and V is TRBV6-2 or TRBV6-3, with TRBD1 matching 8 bases. This CDR3 is built from 17 residues. V was clipped by 7 bases and J by 2 bases; unmatched bases: 16. Per the germline V gene, CDR1 is MNHEY and CDR2 is SVGEGT. The CDR3 region is CASTQRQDWTGTYEQYF. The CDR3 nucleotides are TGTGCCAGCACTCAACGTCAAGATTGGACAGGGACCTACGAGCAGTACTTC.

Regarding this clonotype: This clone may be a read error of a much larger clone one base away. This chain uses TRBV7-8 with TRBJ2-6; D possibly corresponds to TRBD1 (6 bases). CDR1 and CDR2 (germline): SGHVS, FQNEAQ. The CDR3 runs to 15 residues. V dropped 7 bases and J dropped 6 bases, with 16 bases sitting between them. CDR3: CASIPQGNLANVLTF. For the CDR3, the DNA is TGTGCCAGCATTCCACAGGGAAACCTGGCCAACGTCCTGACTTTC.

This clonotype was observed many times. The V and J genes are TRBV6-2 or TRBV6-3 and TRBJ2-1; 7 nucleotides agree with TRBD1. The CDR3 is 14 amino acids. Germline trimming cut 5 bases from V and 2 bases from J; bases unmatched to any gene: 3. CDR1 and CDR2 (germline): MNHEY, SVGEGT. The CDR3 reads CASSIGTAYNEQFF. The CDR3 DNA reads TGTGCCAGCAGTATCGGGACAGCCTACAATGAGCAGTTCTTC.

The chain carries TRBV20-1 and TRBJ1-4; D gene uncertain. This CDR3 has 16 amino acids. Germline CDR1 and CDR2: DFQATT and SNEGSKA (reference sequence). Trimming cost V 0 bases and J 0 bases, with 11 bases left between them. The CDR3 is CSARDLRVPTNEKLFF. The CDR3 DNA follows: TGCAGTGCTAGAGATCTCCGCGTCCCAACTAATGAAAAACTGTTTTTT.

For this clonotype: Given a much more abundant clone one base away, this may be a read error. Since the CDR3 does not end with the conserved phenylalanine or tryptophan, this likely comes from a read error. The chain combines TRBV10-3 with TRBJ2-3; possible D gene TRBD1, 6 bases. CDR1 and CDR2 from the germline V gene are ENHRY and SYGVKD. V lost 4 bases and J 1 base, leaving 6 bases between the germline ends. There are 13 residues in the CDR3. As DNA, the CDR3 is TGTGCCATCAGTGGACAGGGCACAGATACGCAGTATTTA. Amino acid sequence: CAISGQGTDTQYL.

Points on this clonotype: This clone may be a read error of a much larger clone one base away. V usage is TRBV12-3 or TRBV12-4 and J usage is TRBJ2-1, with D hard to call. The tail of the sequence fits TRBJ2-7 better, so the J call may be wrong. The CDR3 covers 15 residues. In DNA form, the CDR3 reads TGTGCCAGCAGTCTTAGGGCCGGAACCTACAATGAGCAGTACTTC. The encoded protein is CASSLRAGTYNEQYF.

This clonotype came up a few times. Given a much more abundant clone one base away, this may be a read error. The chain carries TRBV7-2 and TRBJ1-2; D may be TRBD1 (5 bases). The germline V gene has CDR1 SGHTA and CDR2 FQGNSA. Trimming removed 5 bases at V and 8 bases at J, with 21 bases between. The CDR3 consists of 15 residues. The CDR3 protein is CASSPPGRARGGYTF. CDR3 DNA sequence: TGTGCCAGCAGCCCCCCCGGCAGGGCCCGTGGGGGCTACACCTTC.

This clonotype was seen at least ten times. An end of the junction differs from the germline gene, which may be a read error. This sequence joins TRBV20-1 and TRBJ2-7; a possible D gene is TRBD2 (7 bases). The CDR3 covers 14 residues. Germline loops: CDR1 DFQATT, CDR2 SNEGSKA (reference sequence). The CDR3 protein is CSARRGRLRGEQYF. CDR3 bases: TGCAGCGCTAGGCGGGGGCGCTTAAGAGGCGAGCAGTACTTC.

This clonotype was seen at least ten times. The CDR3, as DNA: TGTGCCAGCAGCTTGGAAAACTCGGGATTCTATGGCTACACCTTC. Translating it yields CASSLENSGFYGYTF. V usage is TRBV5-4 and J usage is TRBJ1-2, with D uncertain. CDR1 is SGHNT, CDR2 YYREEE, per germline (reference sequence). The V and J ends lost 0 bases and 4 bases respectively, with 13 bases between them. The CDR3 length is 15 residues.